The 22 T cell receptor beta chains given below trace back to one sample, sequenced in a study of T-cell memory formation after mild COVID-19. TCRdb re-analysed the 5' RACE reads in MiXCR, keeping a single row per CDR3 protein. This table has 35,000 to 45,000 distinct CDR3 sequences, 6% to 9.5% appearing once. The sequenced sample was PBMCs or a T cell subset sorted from them (not recorded which). These receptors were collected from a man in his late teens or twenties who had mild COVID-19 (a few samples of this study predate the infection). Cell type and time point are not known.

Only a few counts were recorded for this clonotype. The chain couples TRBV27 to TRBJ2-3; TRBD1 might be the D (6 bases). The V gene's germline CDR1 is MNHEY and CDR2 SMNVEV (reference sequence). The CDR3 sequence is 16 residues long. V lost 0 bases, J lost 2 bases, and 12 bases lay in between. The CDR3 DNA reads TGTGCCAGCAGTTTATCGGGGGCCATACCCACAGATACGCAGTATTTT. Amino acid sequence: CASSLSGAIPTDTQYF.

The CDR3 DNA reads TGTGCTAGTGGTTTGGCCGGACAGGGTGATTGCGAGCAGTACGTC. Protein sequence: CASGLAGQGDCEQYV. This sequence joins TRBV12-5 and TRBJ2-7, with 8 bases aligning to TRBD1. Trimming removed 1 base from V and 6 bases from J; junction bases left unmatched: 8. CDR3 length equals 15 residues. In germline, CDR1 is LGHNT, CDR2 FRNRAP.

This clonotype has at least ten counts. The V call is TRBV18, the J call TRBJ2-5, with 8 bases matching TRBD1. Trimming cost V 3 bases and J 1 base; bases outside gene matches: 4. The CDR3 totals 15 residues. Germline values: CDR1 KGHSH, CDR2 LQKENI. The CDR3 here is CASSPPGTGQETQYF. CDR3 sequence (DNA): TGTGCCAGCTCACCGCCCGGGACAGGCCAAGAGACCCAGTACTTC.

This clonotype was seen more than once but under ten times. This sequence joins TRBV5-1 and TRBJ2-3; 7 nucleotides align to TRBD2. This CDR3 is 15 amino acids long. With 2 bases clipped from V and 3 bases from J, the junction kept 6 bases outside the gene matches. The germline gives CDR1 SGHRS, CDR2 YFSETQ. CDR3 sequence reads: CASSFGTSVTDTQYF. The CDR3 DNA is TGCGCCAGCAGCTTTGGAACTAGCGTGACAGATACGCAGTATTTT.

V gene TRBV6-6 combines with J gene TRBJ1-6; tentatively, D is TRBD1 (5 bases). Germline values: CDR1 MNHNY, CDR2 SVGAGI (reference sequence). Trimming left V 1 base short and J 0 bases short, with 19 bases between. The CDR3 loop spans 20 amino acids. The CDR3 loop is CASSYFAPGDSSSYNSPLHF. As DNA, the CDR3 is TGTGCCAGCAGTTACTTCGCCCCGGGGGATTCTAGCTCCTATAATTCACCCCTCCACTTT.

This clonotype was observed a few times. This rearrangement joins TRBV3-1 to TRBJ2-1; 9 bases fit TRBD1. This CDR3 spans 13 amino acids. V trimming: 3 bases; J trimming: 12 bases; junction bases outside the gene matches: 6. Germline loops: CDR1 LGHDT, CDR2 YNNKEL (reference sequence). Written as DNA, the CDR3 is TGTGCCAGCAGCCAGGGACAGGGCCCGGGGCAGTTCTTC. This gives the protein CASSQGQGPGQFF.

CDR3 amino acids: CASSMVGKNIQYF. In DNA form, the CDR3 reads TGTGCCAGCAGCATGGTAGGCAAAAACATTCAGTACTTC. J is TRBJ2-4 and V is TRBV12-3 or TRBV12-4; no definite D call. The CDR3 contains 13 residues. Trimming took 6 bases from V and 3 from J, leaving 9 bases between them.

This clonotype came up a few times. The J gene is TRBJ1-2, the V gene TRBV9, with TRBD1 identical over 9 bases. The CDR3 contains 15 residues. Germline V gene sequence: CDR1 SGDLS, CDR2 YYNGEE. The J segment lost 5 bases and the V segment lost 5 bases, leaving 10 bases of the junction unmatched. This CDR3 reads CASSPGQGSSYGYTF. The CDR3 DNA sequence: TGTGCCAGCAGTCCGGGACAGGGCTCCTCTTATGGCTACACCTTC. The variable domain in full, completed from reference TRBV9 and TRBJ1-2, reads DSGVTQTPKHLITATGQRVTLRCSPRSGDLSVYWYQQSLDQGLQFLIQYYNGEERAKGNILERFSAQQFPDLHSELNLSSLELGDSALYFCASSPGQGSSYGYTFGSGTRLTVV.

This clonotype was found a few times. The chain is built from TRBV11-2 and TRBJ2-1; 8 nucleotides line up with TRBD1. CDR1 and CDR2 (germline): SGHAT, FQNNGV. The J segment lost 8 bases and the V segment lost 4 bases, leaving 7 bases of the junction unmatched. The CDR3 length is 14 residues. CDR3 loop: CASSSRQGSDEQFF. Written as DNA, the CDR3 is TGTGCCAGCAGCTCGCGACAGGGGTCGGATGAGCAGTTCTTC.

Comments on this clonotype: At one of its ends the junction is not consistent with the germline gene, which may arise from a read error. The genes are TRBV12-3 or TRBV12-4 and TRBJ1-6; 9 nucleotides match TRBD1. CDR3 length equals 14 residues. This chain's CDR3 is CASSLGQGLSPLHF. The CDR3 DNA sequence: TGTGCCAGCAGCTTAGGACAGGGGCTGTCACCCCTCCACTTT.

The rearrangement links TRBV5-5 to TRBJ2-2; the D call may be TRBD1 or TRBD2 (5 bases each). The CDR3 length is 15 residues. Trimming removed 4 bases at V and 4 bases at J, with 14 bases between. Germline CDR1 SGHKS, CDR2 YYEKEE (reference sequence). This chain's CDR3 is CASSTSGTRTGELFF. The DNA of the CDR3 is TGTGCCAGCAGCACTTCGGGGACCCGCACCGGGGAGCTGTTTTTT.

This clonotype was found a few times. This chain joins TRBV9 and TRBJ2-3; 10 bases are a match to TRBD2. Germline lookup yields CDR1 SGDLS and CDR2 YYNGEE. This CDR3 has 16 residues. The J segment lost 5 bases and the V segment lost 0 bases, leaving 6 bases of the junction unmatched. The CDR3 nucleotides are TGTGCCAGCAGCGTAGCCAGCGGGGGGGCGGGAGATACGCAGTATTTT. This sequence encodes CASSVASGGAGDTQYF.

The chain employs TRBV12-3 or TRBV12-4 and TRBJ2-5; 12 bases map to TRBD2. The V gene end was trimmed by 3 bases and the J gene end by 1 base; junction bases not matched to a gene: 3. CDR3 size: 16 residues. The CDR3 DNA sequence: TGTGCCAGCAGTTTTCTAGCGGGGGGGTCCCAAGAGACCCAGTACTTC. Translation gives CASSFLAGGSQETQYF.

This clonotype was counted only a few times. The chain links TRBV20-1 to TRBJ2-3; the match to TRBD2 covers 10 bases. This CDR3 has 14 amino acids. Trimming removed 4 bases from V and 5 bases from J; junction bases left unmatched: 6. CDR1 and CDR2 (germline): DFQATT, SNEGSKA (reference sequence). In DNA form, the CDR3 reads TGCAGTGCTAAAGCGGGGGGGCTTCAAGATACGCAGTATTTT. It is translated as CSAKAGGLQDTQYF.

This clonotype was seen only a few times. The V and J genes are TRBV10-2 and TRBJ2-7; D not certain. Looked up from germline, CDR1 is WSHSY and CDR2 is SAAADI. This CDR3 is built from 12 residues. Trimming left V 4 bases short and J 4 bases short, with 8 bases between. CDR3 nucleotides: TGCGCCAGCAGTGCTGGAACGTACGAGCAGTACTTC. Its translation: CASSAGTYEQYF.

The V gene is TRBV12-3 or TRBV12-4, the J gene TRBJ1-2; D is unresolved. Trimming left V 5 bases short and J 5 bases short, with 21 bases between. This CDR3 has 16 amino acids. Here the CDR3 DNA reads TGTGCCAGCAGTCCCGCGCGGGCACCTCTGGGGTATGGCTACACCTTC. It specifies CASSPARAPLGYGYTF.

The chain couples TRBV20-1 to TRBJ2-2; D unresolved. The CDR3 covers 13 residues. V was clipped by 2 bases and J by 6 bases, with 10 bases between them. Germline assignment: CDR1 DFQATT and CDR2 SNEGSKA (reference sequence). The CDR3 protein is CSARKMVSGELFF. The DNA of the CDR3 is TGCAGTGCTAGAAAAATGGTTTCCGGGGAGCTGTTTTTT.

This clonotype was recorded a few times. The chain uses TRBV7-6 and TRBJ2-6, with D maybe TRBD2 (5 bases). The V gene's germline CDR1 is SGHVS and CDR2 FNYEAQ. The CDR3 length is 18 residues. V lost 6 bases and J lost 3, with 21 bases in between. For the CDR3, the DNA is TGTGCCAGCAGTCTCGGGGAGAGTTGGTTGATTGGGGCCAACGTCCTGACTTTC. Protein product: CASSLGESWLIGANVLTF.

V and J are TRBV12-3 or TRBV12-4 and TRBJ1-6, with 7 bases matching TRBD1. This CDR3 has 15 amino acids. J gave up 7 bases and V 5 bases, and 8 bases lay outside the gene matches. The CDR3 loop reads CASSREGAVNSPLHF. CDR3 sequence (DNA): TGTGCCAGCAGTCGCGAGGGGGCAGTCAATTCACCCCTCCACTTT.

This clonotype was recorded a few times. The CDR3 protein is CASSFLQNTEAFF. For the CDR3, the DNA is TGTGCCAGCAGCTTTCTGCAGAACACTGAAGCTTTCTTT. This chain uses TRBV5-6 with TRBJ1-1; D not resolved. This CDR3 comprises 13 residues. Germline assignment: CDR1 SGHDT and CDR2 YYEEEE. With 2 bases removed from V and 1 base from J, the gap between germline ends came to 6 bases.

V usage is TRBV7-2 and J usage is TRBJ2-1; 8 bases are a match to TRBD2. The CDR3 is made up of 14 amino acids. J was trimmed by 6 bases and V by 5 bases; bases with no gene match: 6. Germline V CDR1 and CDR2: SGHTA, FQGNSA. This chain's CDR3 is CASSMGGGFNEQFF. The CDR3, as DNA: TGTGCCAGCAGCATGGGCGGGGGGTTCAATGAGCAGTTCTTC.

This clonotype was seen repeatedly, ten times or more. This sequence joins TRBV5-6 and TRBJ2-3; possibly TRBD2 for D (6 bases). CDR1 is SGHDT, CDR2 YYEEEE, per germline. This CDR3 has 14 residues. V lost 0 bases and J 7 bases, leaving 12 bases between the germline ends. The CDR3 loop is CASSLVSGDYTQYF. The CDR3 coding sequence is TGTGCCAGCAGCTTGGTTTCGGGGGATTATACGCAGTATTTT.